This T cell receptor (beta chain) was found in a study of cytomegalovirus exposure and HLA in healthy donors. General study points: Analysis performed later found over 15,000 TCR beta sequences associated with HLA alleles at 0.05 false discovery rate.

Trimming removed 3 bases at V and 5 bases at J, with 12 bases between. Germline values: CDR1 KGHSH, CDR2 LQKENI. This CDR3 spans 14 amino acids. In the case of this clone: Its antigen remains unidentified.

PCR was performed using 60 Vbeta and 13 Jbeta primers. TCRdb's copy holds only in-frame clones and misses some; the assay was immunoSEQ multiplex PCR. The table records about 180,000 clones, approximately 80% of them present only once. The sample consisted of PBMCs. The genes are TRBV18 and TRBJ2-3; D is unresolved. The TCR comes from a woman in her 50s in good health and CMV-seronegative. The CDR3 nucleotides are TGTGCCAGCTCACCCCGGCCAGGTGGAGATACGCAGTATTTT. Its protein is CASSPRPGGDTQYF.